This T cell receptor beta chain came from a study of CD8+ T cells in alopecia areata (dated by TCRdb to the late 2010s). About the investigation overall: Treated patients were enrolled in an open-label pilot trial of oral tofacitinib, 5 to 10 mg twice daily, for moderate-to-severe alopecia areata. Patients received tofacitinib for 6 to 18 months and were then followed off drug for 6 months to check for delayed response and recurrence. In treated patients, disease severity was measured using the SALT score, which gives the percentage of scalp surface area affected. In both human patients and the C3H/HeJ mouse model, the study applied high-throughput TCRbeta sequencing to look at T cell clonal expansion in alopecia areata. In humans, TCRbeta sequencing was performed on scalp tissue and on sorted CD4+ and CD8+ peripheral blood T cells from healthy controls and from patients with patchy or totalis/universalis alopecia areata. Biopsies were taken from tofacitinib-treated patients at baseline and again at 4 and 24 weeks into treatment, and several of those patients also had a later scalp biopsy. Scalp clonality was compared among normal scalp (n=4), patchy alopecia areata scalp (n=8), and alopecia totalis/universalis scalp (n=8). RNA was extracted with the PAXgene miRNA kit for fixed scalp, the miRNeasy kit for PBMCs, and the RNeasy kit for mouse skin. TCRbeta CDR3 regions were amplified by immunoSEQ multiplex PCR with 35 Vbeta forward and 13 Jbeta reverse primers.

Library preparation was by the immunoSEQ multiplex PCR assay. For TCR sequencing, RNA was extracted from every sample and reverse transcribed into cDNA to serve as template. First-strand cDNA was synthesized with SuperScript III using a 2:1 mix of oligo-dT and random hexamers. A synthetic immune receptor repertoire was used to assess amplification bias, and residual bias was removed computationally. Per the original workflow: Raw reads were preprocessed to remove errors, and CDR3 was defined by IMGT conventions from the conserved cysteine to phenylalanine. To get clonality, Shannon entropy was normalized by log2 of the number of productive unique TCRs and the result was subtracted from 1. Whether each scalp clone was CD4 or CD8 was inferred by checking scalp TCRbeta sequences against the CD4 and CD8 repertoires from sorted blood. TCRdb stores this immuneACCESS table with in-frame sequences only. Part of the clones is absent; in the studies checked, under half of the shortfall reflects unresolved V genes, and no reason is known for the rest. That table supplies the V and J calls and clone size; D and trimming were determined from the DNA. The sample yields more than 150,000 clones; under 60% were counted once. The ten largest clones add up to roughly 12% of the sample.

The time point label for this specimen denotes: roughly 24 weeks on oral tofacitinib. The treatment or condition label of this sample denotes: oral pan-JAK inhibitor, 5-10 mg twice daily. Peripheral blood and lesional scalp punch biopsies were obtained from patients with alopecia areata. After PBMCs were isolated by density centrifugation and stained for CD3, CD4 and CD8, a FACSAria was used to sort CD4+ and CD8+ T cells. Overall study results and their limits: Because the treated cohort was small and included a single nonresponder, larger studies are needed to assess links between baseline CD8+ expansion and response. Compared with normal scalp, lesional scalp had higher clonality and more expanded CD8+ clones, particularly in alopecia totalis/universalis, a pattern that suggests antigenic drive. With tofacitinib, both scalp clonality and the number of expanded CD8+ clones among the top 100 scalp clones went down significantly. TCR sequences shared between patients were less clear than in mice, possibly partly because of HLA diversity in the patient population. Unlike mouse skin, which is dominated by gammadelta T cells, normal human skin has resident alphabeta T cells that are also sequenced, and this complicates analysis of the scalp TCR repertoire. Many expanded lesional clones persisted in scalp and blood during tofacitinib treatment, which may partly explain relapse after stopping treatment.

For this clone: Its recognized antigen is unknown. No qualities accompany the bases; no much larger clone lies one base away.

From the cysteine up to the phenylalanine, the CDR3 has a length of 11 residues. The only DNA kept is the CDR3, 33 bases in frame from the first base. Between the V and J ends, shortened by 3 bases and 9 bases respectively, the junction contains 6 bases. The germline V gene (reference sequence) sets CDR1 to MNHEY and CDR2 to SMNVEV. The chain uses TRBV27 and TRBJ2-1; matching of 5 bases hints at TRBD2 as the D gene. The receptor's source is a human donor with alopecia areata. This specimen consisted of CD8+ T cells sorted from blood, obtained at week 24, from a patient treated with tofacitinib. CDR3 reads: CASSFRGEQFF. The nucleotide sequence reads TGTGCCAGCAGTTTTCGGGGTGAGCAGTTCTTC.